This T cell receptor beta chain was recovered during a study of blood T cell repertoires in COVID-19. Study-wide context: The cDNA or gDNA used as material had been derived from T cells, B-cell-depleted T cells, or PBMCs.

In the original processing: For nucleated cells, counts were estimated from reference gene primer amplification. The protocol was immunoSEQ multiplex PCR, while the TCRdb copy is restricted to in-frame clones and leaves out a portion. The DNA was the basis for D and trimming; V, J and clone size are from that table. The sample yields about 170,000 clones, just under 85% seen once. The CDR3 totals 15 residues. CDR1 is MNHNS and CDR2 is SASEGT in the germline V gene. V dropped 2 bases and J dropped 7 bases, with 15 bases sitting between them. The sequenced sample consisted of peripheral blood. This receptor was obtained from a man aged 40-49 years who had recovered from COVID-19. The J gene is TRBJ2-1, the V gene TRBV6-1, with D perhaps matching TRBD1 (6 bases). The CDR3 loop is CASSELTGMGNEQFF. DNA for the CDR3: TGTGCCAGCAGTGAACTGACAGGAATGGGGAATGAGCAGTTCTTC.